Each of the 22 T cell receptor beta chains below was sequenced from the same sample in a study of cytomegalovirus exposure and HLA in healthy donors. 60 Vbeta and 13 Jbeta primers were used in PCR. The protocol was immunoSEQ multiplex PCR, while the TCRdb copy is restricted to in-frame clones and leaves out a portion. The sample lists some 130,000 clones, around three quarters seen once, with 3.5% to 5% in the top ten. Sequences were obtained from PBMCs. These receptor sequences come from a male donor in good health and CMV-seropositive.

As to this clone: Sequence at one end of the junction differs from germline and may be a read error. The rearrangement links TRBV20-1 to TRBJ2-4, with no clear D. The germline CDR1 and CDR2 sequences are DFQATT and SNEGSKA (reference sequence). The CDR3 sequence is 11 residues long. CDR3 sequence: CSARDSNSQYF. The CDR3 DNA is TGCAGTGCTAGAGATAGTAACAGTCAGTACTTC.

This clone was picked up a small number of times. The chain is built from TRBV29-1 and TRBJ1-1; 9 nucleotides line up with TRBD1. Trimming took 4 bases from V and 5 from J; bases not matched to a gene: 2. The germline CDR1 and CDR2 sequences are SQVTM and ANQGSEA. This CDR3 is built from 12 residues. CDR3 sequence reads: CSVGTGETEAFF. The CDR3 DNA reads as TGCAGCGTTGGGACAGGGGAGACTGAAGCTTTCTTT.

This rearrangement joins TRBV5-1 to TRBJ2-1, with 12 bases aligning to TRBD2. The CDR3 totals 16 residues. V was clipped by 4 bases and J by 5 bases; unmatched bases: 7. Germline assignment: CDR1 SGHRS and CDR2 YFSETQ. CDR3 coding DNA: TGCGCCAGCAGCCCCCTAGCGGGAGGGCACAACAATGAGCAGTTCTTC. Translated: CASSPLAGGHNNEQFF.

The chain combines TRBV5-6 with TRBJ2-2; TRBD1 is a possible D gene (5 bases). This CDR3 comprises 15 residues. The germline V gene has CDR1 SGHDT and CDR2 YYEEEE. Trimming took 2 bases from V and 4 from J, leaving 12 bases between them. The CDR3 sequence: CASSFRQTSTGELFF. CDR3 bases: TGTGCCAGCAGCTTTAGACAGACCAGCACCGGGGAGCTGTTTTTT.

The chain employs TRBV6-1 and TRBJ2-3; D ambiguous. There are 14 residues in the CDR3. The V and J ends lost 5 bases and 0 bases respectively, with 9 bases between them. Germline V gene data show CDR1 as MNHNS and CDR2 as SASEGT. CDR3 protein: CASSFQISTDTQYF. The CDR3 DNA reads TGTGCCAGCAGTTTTCAGATAAGCACAGATACGCAGTATTTT.

The V call is TRBV28, the J call TRBJ1-2; D is ambiguous. Germline V gives CDR1 MDHEN, CDR2 SYDVKM. Deletions cut 2 bases from V and 5 bases from J, with 18 bases between. This CDR3 contains 16 residues. The CDR3 nucleotides read TGTGCCAGCAGTTTACCCCTTGACATTTTCCGATATGGCTACACCTTC. It translates to CASSLPLDIFRYGYTF.

The J gene is TRBJ1-1, the V gene TRBV15, with TRBD1 identical over 7 bases. Germline CDR1 reads LNHNV; CDR2 reads YYDKDF (reference sequence). V lost 2 bases to trimming and J lost 8 bases; unmatched junction nucleotides: 5. This CDR3 is 13 amino acids long. CDR3 coding DNA: TGTGCCACCAGCAGAAGGACAGGAGGAGAAGCTTTCTTT. Its translation: CATSRRTGGEAFF.

The rearrangement links TRBV2 to TRBJ2-7; TRBD1 matches at 9 bases. V lost 6 bases, J lost 6 bases, and 3 bases stayed unmatched. Germline-derived CDR1 and CDR2 are SNHLY and FYNNEI. This CDR3 contains 12 residues. The CDR3 region has the DNA TGTGCCAGCAGCCAGGGACAGGGCGAGCAGTACTTC. It codes for CASSQGQGEQYF.

V usage is TRBV5-1 and J usage is TRBJ1-3, with D perhaps TRBD1 (6 bases). The germline V gene has CDR1 SGHRS and CDR2 YFSETQ. The CDR3 has 15 amino acids. V was pared by 4 bases and J by 0 bases, with 11 bases between. For the CDR3, the DNA is TGCGCCAGCAGCGAGGACAGCTACTCTGGAAACACCATATATTTT. It codes for CASSEDSYSGNTIYF.

This rearrangement joins TRBV10-3 to TRBJ1-4, with D uncertain. The germline V and J ends were trimmed by 2 bases and 4 bases, with 5 bases remaining between them. The CDR3 is 13 residues long. Germline CDR1 reads ENHRY; CDR2 reads SYGVKD. The CDR3 loop is CAISERSNEKLFF. CDR3 sequence (DNA): TGTGCCATCAGTGAGAGGAGTAATGAAAAACTGTTTTTT.

CDR3 sequence reads: CASSLPREGETQYF. The CDR3, as DNA: TGCGCCAGCAGCTTGCCCCGGGAGGGTGAGACCCAGTACTTC. This sequence joins TRBV5-1 and TRBJ2-5; TRBD2 aligns across 8 bases. Looked up from germline, CDR1 is SGHRS and CDR2 is YFSETQ. The length of the CDR3 is 14 residues. J was trimmed by 5 bases and V by 1 base; bases with no gene match: 4.

This chain uses TRBV7-3 with TRBJ2-2, with 10 nucleotides matching TRBD1. The CDR3 spans 14 residues. Germline CDR1 reads SGHTA; CDR2 reads FQGTGA. V lost 4 bases to trimming and J lost 13 bases; unmatched junction nucleotides: 9. CDR3 DNA: TGTGCCAGCAGCTCTCAGGGACAGGGGCGCATGCTGTTTTTT. Translated: CASSSQGQGRMLFF.

This clone was seen just once. The V call is TRBV27, the J call TRBJ2-1; D is possibly TRBD1 (5 bases). This CDR3 has 16 amino acids. The germline V gene encodes CDR1 MNHEY and CDR2 SMNVEV (reference sequence). Between the trimmed V and J ends, which lost 3 bases and 5 bases, there was a span of 17 bases. The CDR3 nucleotides are TGTGCCAGCAGTTTCACTCCCAGGGCAAGTAACAATGAGCAGTTCTTC. Encoded protein: CASSFTPRASNNEQFF.

The chain is built from TRBV6-5 and TRBJ2-7, with D tentatively TRBD1 (6 bases). The CDR3 consists of 15 residues. V lost 2 bases and J 2 bases, leaving 13 bases between the germline ends. Germline lookup yields CDR1 MNHEY and CDR2 SVGAGI. CDR3: CASSYGWDTAYEQYF. DNA of the CDR3: TGTGCCAGCAGTTACGGATGGGACACCGCCTACGAGCAGTACTTC.

J is TRBJ2-3 and V is TRBV29-1, with D possibly being TRBD2 (6 bases). The CDR3 totals 13 residues. Germline lookup yields CDR1 SQVTM and CDR2 ANQGSEA. With 6 bases removed from V and 1 base from J, the gap between germline ends came to 11 bases. CDR3 in DNA: TGCAGCGTGGGAGCGGGCGGCACAGATACGCAGTATTTT. Translating gives CSVGAGGTDTQYF.

The chain has TRBV6-5 and TRBJ1-2; 7 bases align to TRBD1. From germline, CDR1 is MNHEY and CDR2 SVGAGI. V shed 1 base, J shed 7 bases, and the junction held 3 bases outside the gene matches. CDR3 size: 13 residues. CDR3 protein: CASSYLGTVGYTF. The CDR3 nucleotides read TGTGCCAGCAGTTACTTAGGGACAGTTGGCTACACCTTC.

The V call is TRBV2, the J call TRBJ2-3, with TRBD2 identical over 16 bases. This CDR3 has 14 residues. J was trimmed by 7 bases and V by 9 bases; bases with no gene match: 4. The germline V gene encodes CDR1 SNHLY and CDR2 FYNNEI. Here the CDR3 reads CARGLAGGSNTQYF. The CDR3 DNA reads TGTGCCAGGGGACTAGCGGGGGGGTCAAATACGCAGTATTTT.

This chain connects TRBV2 to TRBJ1-5, with D uncertain. V was cut by 4 bases and J by 2 bases, with 6 bases left in between. The CDR3 totals 13 residues. Looked up from germline, CDR1 is SNHLY and CDR2 is FYNNEI. DNA for the CDR3: TGTGCCAGCAGTGCCACGGGCAATCAGCCCCAGCATTTT. It specifies CASSATGNQPQHF.

The chain employs TRBV28 and TRBJ1-5; D ambiguous. The CDR3 has 16 residues. Deletions cut 1 base from V and 1 base from J, with 11 bases between. Germline values: CDR1 MDHEN, CDR2 SYDVKM. CDR3 loop: CASSLFAGGSNQPQHF. Written as DNA, the CDR3 is TGTGCCAGCAGTTTATTTGCAGGAGGCAGCAATCAGCCCCAGCATTTT.

This clone was detected only a few times. The J gene is TRBJ1-5, the V gene TRBV10-2; D perhaps matches TRBD1 (6 bases). The CDR3 totals 15 residues. Trimming pared 7 bases from V and 0 bases from J, leaving 13 bases between. The germline V gene has CDR1 WSHSY and CDR2 SAAADI. The DNA for the CDR3 is TGCGCCAGCAAAACCTCAGGGGCTAGCAATCAGCCCCAGCATTTT. Translation: CASKTSGASNQPQHF.

This clone showed up just a few times. The rearrangement joins TRBV25-1 to TRBJ1-1; tentatively, D is TRBD1 (5 bases). Germline V lookup: CDR1 MGHDK, CDR2 SYGVNS. The CDR3 is made up of 15 amino acids. V was pared by 2 bases and J by 3 bases, with 13 bases between. CDR3 DNA sequence: TGTGCCAGCAGTGAAAGGGGTCGGGGGGACACTGAAGCTTTCTTT. This translates into CASSERGRGDTEAFF.

The sample holds one count of this clone. The chain recombines TRBV25-1 with TRBJ1-1; D is possibly TRBD1 (5 bases). V was cut by 5 bases and J by 0 bases, with 13 bases left in between. In germline, CDR1 is MGHDK, CDR2 SYGVNS. CDR3 size: 15 residues. The CDR3 region has the DNA TGTGCCAGCAGTACCCGGGGGAGGCTGAACACTGAAGCTTTCTTT. This sequence encodes CASSTRGRLNTEAFF.